Each of the 3 T cell receptor beta chains below was sequenced from the same sample in a study of CXCR3-negative and CXCR3-positive naive CD8 T cells. UMI-tagged TRB cDNA libraries were built via 5' RACE. TCRdb re-called the 5' RACE reads and catalogs CDR3 proteins one per entry, DNA excluded. Across 50,000 to 65,000 distinct CDR3 sequences, the top ten clones capture over 1.2% of the sample. The material sequenced was naive CXCR3- CD8+ T cells from blood. The subset: CD45RO-CCR7+CD27+CD95- naive CD8+ T cells lacking CXCR3 (TNR3-). These receptors came from a human donor in good health. Some clones in this sample may be carry-over from other donors' samples.

The chain uses TRBV24-1 and TRBJ2-1; there is no DNA to check the TCRdb D call of TRBD1. The CDR3 has 12 residues. Looked up from germline, CDR1 is KGHDR and CDR2 is SFDVKD. The CDR3 sequence is CATGTEYNEQFF.

The chain has TRBV9 and TRBJ2-3; no DNA is available, so the TRBD1 call from TCRdb remains unchecked. In germline, CDR1 is SGDLS, CDR2 YYNGEE. This CDR3 spans 16 amino acids. The CDR3 sequence is CASSLQGGSLTDTQYF.

The chain employs TRBV6-2 or TRBV6-3 and TRBJ1-1; TCRdb's D call, TRBD1, is unchecked because there is no DNA. Germline V lookup: CDR1 MNHEY, CDR2 SVGEGT. The CDR3 runs 14 residues. The CDR3 here is CASRPRGGGTEAFF.